One TCR beta chain is described in this entry. This clonotype has just a few counts. What antigen it recognizes has not been identified. No clone much larger than this one lies a single base away; base qualities are absent. This sample was included in a study of blood T cells in healthy people across ages (dated by TCRdb to between 2014 and 2016). The study in broad terms: In model experiments, roughly one uniquely barcoded TCR beta cDNA molecule per two T cells was captured by template switching. For two donors (one aged 18 to 29 and one aged 80 or older), the study analyzed two additional independent replicas of 1 million unique cDNA reads from the same blood draw. Donors of different ages were randomly distributed across sequencing lanes to avoid experimental bias. Donors were grouped into four age groups: young (average roughly 15 years), middle-aged (under 40), aged (about 60) and long-lived (over 80). The study measured age-related changes in TCR beta repertoire diversity using deep sequencing normalized with unique cDNA molecular identifiers.

The 40 or so donors, aged about 6 to 100 years, were systemically healthy Caucasian individuals from Russia. Around 9.8 milliliters of peripheral blood were collected from each donor into EDTA-treated Vacutainer tubes. Ficoll-Paque density-gradient centrifugation was used to isolate PBMCs, with at least 6 million per sample. Total RNA, at least 6 micrograms per sample, was extracted from PBMCs with Trizol reagent. Naive CD45RAhigh/CD27high T cell percentages were measured by flow cytometry on a PBMC aliquot from every donor. Preparation of the library involved 5' RACE. Sequencing was carried out with an Illumina HiSeq 2500. A second about 6 to 11 cycle PCR used a sample-barcoded 5' primer and a J-beta primer mix. A unique molecular identifier was introduced onto each TCR beta cDNA molecule by a template-switch 5' adaptor carrying 12 random nucleotides. Each sample yielded at least 3 million CDR3-containing paired-end reads. The Mint cDNA synthesis kit, primed by a TRBC-specific oligonucleotide, was used to synthesize first-strand cDNA from all RNA. Following uracil-DNA glycosylase treatment, all cDNA underwent a first 18-cycle PCR with the universal primers M1SS and BC2_uni_R. The paper's processing steps were these. For normalization, 1 million high-quality reads, each with a distinct molecular identifier, were randomly selected from each sample. Instead of being binned into consensus sequences, reads that shared molecular identifiers were thrown out. CDR3 identification, clonotype clustering and error correction used MiTCR with a Q25 quality threshold and the strictest error-elimination algorithm. A nonparametric unseen species model with Euler transformation was used to estimate lower-bound total TCR beta diversity. TCRdb passed the public sequencing reads through fastp at Q25 and MiXCR, retaining productive beta sequences. Duplicate CDR3 protein sequences are folded into a single record with the most common DNA and genes. The V and J calls, along with clone size, are taken from TCRdb and not from the paper's own processing. The sample yields about 2 million distinct CDR3 sequences; 49% were counted once. Roughly 2.1% of the sample is held by the ten biggest clonotypes.

Study-wide findings and limitations: Observed TCR beta diversity per million T cells fell roughly linearly with age, and a significant reduction was already apparent by age around 39. Because the CMV infection status of the donors was unknown, age-related changes in expanded clonotypes may potentially have been confounded. Since profiling was done on bulk unsorted PBMCs, naive and antigen-experienced compartments could not be conclusively compared. Total diversity estimates from one million sequenced T cells were considered lower bounds and underestimates. The percentage of naive T cells measured by flow cytometry correlated strongly with observed TCR beta diversity. Compared with the aged group, more naive CD4+ T cells, fewer expanded clones and increased TCR diversity were shown by the long-lived group, suggesting age selection.

The sequence derives from a woman between 40 and 55 years old in good health. The source material was blood.

The DNA sequence is given as TGCGCCAGCAGCCAAGATTTGTCGGCGGGGGGGACAGATACGCAGTATTTT. Its translation reads: CASSQDLSAGGTDTQYF. This chain joins TRBV4-3 to TRBJ2-3; 9 bases in the middle match TRBD2. According to the germline V gene, CDR1 reads LGHNA and CDR2 reads YSLEER. V lost 0 bases and J lost 3 bases, and the count of bases not matched to a germline gene is 7. Taken from cysteine to phenylalanine, the CDR3 has 17 residues. The retained sequence is limited to the CDR3, 51 bases, with the frame set at the first base.